This T cell receptor (beta chain) was sequenced during a study of blood T cell repertoires in COVID-19. TCRdb's copy holds only in-frame clones and misses some; the assay was immunoSEQ multiplex PCR. Of about 120,000 clones listed, over 75% are singletons. The CDR3 totals 16 residues. Germline V gene lookup returns CDR1 LGHDT and CDR2 YNNKEL (reference sequence). The trim removed 4 bases at V and 1 base at J, leaving 8 bases unmatched. This chain joins TRBV3-1 (or the pseudogene TRBV3-2) and TRBJ2-3, with 7 bases aligning to TRBD2. This receptor was identified in a woman of 80 years or more with acute or convalescent COVID-19. Sequenced: peripheral blood. The CDR3 nucleotides read TGTGCCAGCAGCCCCGGCCCTCGGGGGGGCACAGATACGCAGTATTTT. Its protein is CASSPGPRGGTDTQYF.